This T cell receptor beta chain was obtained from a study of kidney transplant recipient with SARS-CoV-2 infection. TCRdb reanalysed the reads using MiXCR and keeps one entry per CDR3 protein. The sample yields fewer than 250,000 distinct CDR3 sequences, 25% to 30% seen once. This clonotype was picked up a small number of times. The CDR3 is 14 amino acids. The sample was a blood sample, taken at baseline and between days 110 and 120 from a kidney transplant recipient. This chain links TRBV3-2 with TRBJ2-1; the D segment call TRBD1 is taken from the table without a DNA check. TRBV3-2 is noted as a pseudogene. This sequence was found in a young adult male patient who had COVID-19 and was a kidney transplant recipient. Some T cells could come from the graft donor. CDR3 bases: TGTGCCAGCAGCCAAGTGGCAGGCAGGGGTGAGCAGTTCTTC. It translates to CASSQVAGRGEQFF.